This TCR beta chain was recorded in a study of cytomegalovirus exposure and HLA in healthy donors. General study points: In an earlier analysis, about 87% or about 30%: the productive usage of most TCR beta V segments.

The PCR contained 60 Vbeta and 13 Jbeta primers. Libraries were prepared by immunoSEQ multiplex PCR; TCRdb keeps only in-frame clonotypes and omits some of them. Its listing shows 200,000 or so clones. A word on this clone: Its cognate antigen is unknown.

Germline CDR1 SGHRS, CDR2 YFSETQ. The CDR3 contains 14 residues. The ends were cut back, 6 bases at V and 1 base at J, with 12 bases in the middle. Sequencing was performed on PBMCs. The receptor was derived from a boy aged 10-17 years in good health and CMV-seronegative. The chain combines TRBV5-1 with TRBJ2-3, with D tentatively TRBD2 (6 bases). In DNA form, the CDR3 reads TGCGCCAGCAACCCTGGCGGGGGCACAGATACGCAGTATTTT. Translating gives CASNPGGGTDTQYF.